The present TCR beta chain was sequenced within a study of control samples from healthy donors and cancer patients (dated by TCRdb to about 2020). Remarks on this clone: Its antigen is not yet known. Base quality data are lacking; no much larger clone is found one base away.

Receptor amplification or capture employed the immunoSEQ multiplex PCR assay. TCRdb's version of the immuneACCESS table is confined to in-frame rearrangements and falls short of the full clone set. An unresolved V gene accounts for under half of the shortfall where checked; the remainder is of unknown origin. In all, the sample holds about 170,000 clones, and roughly 91% of those were seen once. The ten largest make up 1.5% of the sample. This clonotype originated in a young woman in good health. Sequences were obtained from blood.

The nucleotide sequence is given as TGTGCCAGCAGCGTATCAGGGGCAAGCAATCAGCCCCAGCATTTT. This encodes CASSVSGASNQPQHF. The chain links TRBV9 with TRBJ1-5, and perhaps TRBD1 as D gene, on 6 matching bases. The cysteine opens and the phenylalanine closes a CDR3 of 15 amino acids. The retained sequence is limited to the CDR3, 45 bases, with the frame set at the first base. The germline V gene encodes CDR1 SGDLS and CDR2 YYNGEE. V and J lose 1 base and 1 base, and a span of 9 bases separates them.